Sequencing of this T cell receptor (beta chain) was carried out in a study of tumor-infiltrating lymphocytes in primary liver carcinoma. About the study: Productive TCRbeta reads per sample were roughly 3.5 to 8 million, not differing by tissue.

It was unsorted whole blood that yielded blood RNA, and germline DNA was also extracted. A note on this clonotype: Its matching antigen is unknown. The junction differs from germline at one of its ends, possibly a read error.

The CDR3 sequence is 14 residues long. Germline-derived CDR1 and CDR2 are MDHEN and SYDVKM. Constant-region priming of roughly 490 ng total RNA yielded TCR beta cDNA. Three nested multiplex PCR rounds of slightly modified ARM-PCR generated TCR beta libraries. Researchers ran the first two PCR rounds for 9 to 10 cycles each with TRBV1-TRBV30 forward primers and a C-beta reverse primer. Each CDR3 protein is one row after TCRdb ran MiXCR on the multiplex PCR reads. The table shows 300,000 to 400,000 distinct CDR3 sequences, with almost 65% occurring only once. General study findings and limits: Tumors had a top-250-clone fraction that was significantly higher than blood (p = 0.039).

This sequence joins TRBV28 and TRBJ2-7, with 13 positions matching TRBD2. Sequences were obtained from peripheral blood. The sequence came from a middle-aged man with primary liver carcinoma and hepatitis B virus infection. CDR3 in amino acids: CASSRGTSGNEEYF. In DNA, the CDR3 is TGTGCCAGCAGTCGGGGGACTAGCGGGAACGAGGAGTACTTC.